Many counts were recorded for the clone carrying this T cell receptor (beta chain). This CDR3 contains 14 residues. With 7 bases clipped from V and 2 bases from J, the junction kept 7 bases outside the gene matches. CDR1 and CDR2 (germline): MDHEN, SYDVKM. To make TCR beta libraries, researchers used iRepertoire HTBI primers and Arm-PCR of CDR3 regions. TCRdb ran MiXCR on the multiplex PCR reads and lists one entry per CDR3 protein. The sample lists roughly 500,000 distinct CDR3 sequences, about 20% occurring once. These data originate in a study of regulatory T cells in long-lasting Graves disease. As for time point: persistent/refractory GD, antithyroid drugs over 5 years with positive TRAb. The TCR library used RNA extracted from PBMCs.

The sequence was collected from a female donor with Graves disease. The chain links TRBV28 to TRBJ2-5, with TRBD2 matching over 7 bases. The specimen comprised peripheral blood mononuclear cells (PBMCs), sampled when the disease was refractory, from a patient treated with antithyroid drugs. The CDR3 bases are TGTGCCAGCAACGACGGGACTAAGCAAGAGACCCAGTACTTC. This gives the protein CASNDGTKQETQYF.